Below, 16 T cell receptor beta chains from the same sample are listed, as sequenced in a study of CD8+CD57+ T cells in acquired aplastic anemia. Genomic DNA provided the template from which TCR beta VDJ and CDR3 profiles were obtained. TCRdb ran MiXCR on the reads and lists one entry per CDR3 protein. The sample has 400,000 to 500,000 distinct CDR3 sequences, about two thirds seen once. The specimen sequenced was sorted CD4+, CD8+, or CD8+CD57+ T cells (not recorded which) from PBMCs. The origin of the receptors is a human donor in good health, serving as a control.

J is TRBJ2-3 and V is TRBV20-1, with D hard to call. Germline V gene sequence: CDR1 DFQATT, CDR2 SNEGSKA (reference sequence). The CDR3 consists of 14 residues. The V end was cut by 2 bases, the J end by 0 bases, with 9 bases between. The CDR3 nucleotides read TGCAGTGCTAGAAGGACGGAGAGCACAGATACGCAGTATTTT. It translates to CSARRTESTDTQYF.

This clonotype was recorded a few times. The V call is TRBV19, the J call TRBJ1-2; unclear D gene. Between the trimmed V and J ends, which lost 5 bases and 1 base, there was a span of 11 bases. CDR3 length: 14 amino acids. The germline V gene has CDR1 LNHDA and CDR2 SQIVND (reference sequence). The CDR3 DNA is TGTGCCAGTAGTCGGGTGGCAAGTAACTATGGCTACACCTTC. Its protein is CASSRVASNYGYTF.

The chain recombines TRBV5-4 with TRBJ1-6; no clear D gene. CDR3 length equals 13 residues. V was shortened by 8 bases and J by 13 bases, with 19 bases between the two germline ends. Germline values: CDR1 SGHNT, CDR2 YYREEE (reference sequence). CDR3 sequence: CASSANTLSPLHF. CDR3 in DNA: TGTGCCAGTAGCGCCAACACATTAAGTCCCCTCCACTTT.

The chain links TRBV11-2 to TRBJ2-7, with 8 bases lining up with TRBD2. Trimming took 1 base from V and 6 from J; bases not matched to a gene: 11. Germline CDR1 is SGHAT and CDR2 is FQNNGV. CDR3 length: 16 amino acids. The CDR3 DNA is TGTGCCAGCAGCTTAGGGACCTCTAGCGGGTGGGGCGAGCAGTACTTC. Its translation: CASSLGTSSGWGEQYF.

This sequence joins TRBV20-1 and TRBJ2-7; D possibly corresponds to TRBD2 (7 bases). Looked up from germline, CDR1 is DFQATT and CDR2 is SNEGSKA (reference sequence). This CDR3 region has 14 residues. Trimming pared 0 bases from V and 5 bases from J, leaving 14 bases between. This chain's CDR3 is CSARESPGGDEQYF. The CDR3 nucleotides are TGCAGTGCTAGAGAATCGCCGGGGGGCGACGAGCAGTACTTC.

Notes on this clonotype: An end of the junction does not agree with germline; a read error may underlie this. This chain links TRBV19 with TRBJ2-7; TRBD2 is a possible D gene (7 bases). Germline V gene sequence: CDR1 LNHDA, CDR2 SQIVND (reference sequence). The CDR3 runs 13 residues. The CDR3 is CGSKGWGGNEQYF. The CDR3 DNA reads TGTGGCAGTAAGGGGTGGGGGGGCAACGAGCAGTACTTC.

The chain's CDR3 is CASSLATRTNSSVHF. In DNA form, the CDR3 reads TGTGCCAGCAGTCTAGCGACACGGACTAATTCCAGCGTCCACTTT. The V and J genes are TRBV25-1 and TRBJ1-6; D gene unclear. V lost 5 bases, J lost 17 bases, and 25 bases lay in between. The CDR3 runs to 15 residues. The germline V gene has CDR1 MGHDK and CDR2 SYGVNS.

J is TRBJ2-1 and V is TRBV12-5; 9 bases match TRBD1. V was pared by 7 bases and J by 7 bases, with 5 bases of the junction left unmatched. The CDR3 totals 13 residues. CDR1 and CDR2 from the germline V gene are LGHNT and FRNRAP. The CDR3 loop reads CASVGTGRNEQFF. CDR3 nucleotides: TGTGCTAGTGTCGGGACAGGGCGAAATGAGCAGTTCTTC.

Notes on this clonotype: Mismatch with germline at one junction end may stem from a read error. The chain is built from TRBV5-4 and TRBJ2-2; D call uncertain. Germline V gives CDR1 SGHNT, CDR2 YYREEE (reference sequence). This CDR3 has 13 residues. CDR3 amino acids: CASGLKVFGELFF. CDR3 nucleotides: TGTGCCAGCGGCTTAAAAGTTTTCGGGGAGCTGTTTTTT.

V is TRBV20-1 and J is TRBJ2-3; tentative D call: TRBD2 (5 bases). The CDR3 length is 16 residues. Trimming removed 2 bases from V and 2 bases from J, with 17 bases in between. CDR1 is DFQATT and CDR2 is SNEGSKA in the germline V gene (reference sequence). CDR3 nucleotides: TGCAGTGCTAGAACAGAGCGGCAATATACCACAGATACGCAGTATTTT. Translation: CSARTERQYTTDTQYF.

The CDR3 DNA reads as TGCGCCAGCAGCTATCCTCGGGGTCCTTACGAGCAGTACTTC. Translated: CASSYPRGPYEQYF. The chain links TRBV5-1 to TRBJ2-7; tentatively, D is TRBD2 (5 bases). Germline values: CDR1 SGHRS, CDR2 YFSETQ. This CDR3 comprises 14 residues. V was clipped by 3 bases and J by 4 bases, with 14 bases between them.

The chain links TRBV19 to TRBJ1-5; 8 bases match TRBD1. This CDR3 region has 16 residues. J gave up 5 bases and V 8 bases, and 14 bases lay outside the gene matches. The germline CDR1 and CDR2 sequences are LNHDA and SQIVND (reference sequence). The CDR3 sequence is CASHHTGQGGHQPQHF. CDR3 sequence (DNA): TGTGCCAGTCACCACACTGGACAGGGCGGTCATCAGCCCCAGCATTTT.

V gene TRBV4-1 combines with J gene TRBJ2-7; no firm D call. V was clipped by 8 bases and J by 0 bases, with 17 bases between them. The germline CDR1 and CDR2 sequences are MGHRA and YSYEKL. This CDR3 region has 15 residues. The CDR3 coding sequence is TGCGCCAGCCGTTCCCGATCAGCTAGCTCCTACGAGCAGTACTTC. Its protein product is CASRSRSASSYEQYF.

The gene calls are TRBV20-1 and TRBJ2-6, with D unclear. CDR3 length: 16 residues. The V end lost 6 bases, the J end lost 5 bases, and 20 bases lay between the germline ends. From germline, CDR1 is DFQATT and CDR2 SNEGSKA (reference sequence). CDR3 in DNA: TGCAGTGCGTCAGGCGCCTACGAGCAGTGGGCCAACGTCCTGACTTTC. Its translation is CSASGAYEQWANVLTF.

The table lists this clonotype with a count of one. Because the CDR3's place on the DNA is in doubt, the DNA is left out and the CDR3 is given as listed by TCRdb. This chain links TRBV7-9 with TRBJ1-1; the table calls TRBD1, which could not be checked here. CDR1 is SEHNR, CDR2 FQNEAQ, per germline (reference sequence). The CDR3 adds up to 22 amino acids, both ends counted. This chain's CDR3 is CASSPDRGDYEQYFGPGTEAFF.

The J gene is TRBJ1-5, the V gene TRBV10-3, with 7 bases identical to TRBD1. Trimming took 5 bases from V and 4 from J; bases not matched to a gene: 5. The germline V gene has CDR1 ENHRY and CDR2 SYGVKD. The CDR3 covers 14 residues. CDR3 coding DNA: TGTGCCATCAGTCAAGGACAGGTTAATCAGCCCCAGCATTTT. Protein: CAISQGQVNQPQHF.